This TCR beta chain comes out of a study of blood T cell repertoires in COVID-19. This clone occurred once. Profiling relied on immunoSEQ multiplex PCR, and the TCRdb table lists in-frame clones only, not all of them. The profile shows a few hundred thousand clones, 87% of them singletons. With 5 bases removed from V and 2 bases from J, the gap between germline ends came to 9 bases. The CDR3 length is 13 residues. Germline V CDR1 and CDR2: MNHEY, SMNVEV (reference sequence). The specimen sequenced was peripheral blood. The chain recombines TRBV27 with TRBJ1-1, with D possibly TRBD1 on 6 matching bases. The receptor was isolated from a woman in her 50s who had recovered from COVID-19. The CDR3 region has the DNA TGTGCCAGCAGTGCCAGGGGTAACACTGAAGCTTTCTTT. It yields the protein CASSARGNTEAFF.